What follows are 30 T cell receptor beta chains derived from one specimen sequenced in a study of PD-1 blockade in classical Hodgkin lymphoma. Produced via immunoSEQ multiplex PCR; TCRdb's table is partial and in-frame only. The sample carries over 85,000 clones, roughly nine tenths recorded once. Noted time point: cycle 4 day 1 (C4D1), after 6 weeks of nivolumab. All patients experienced relapse after autologous stem cell transplantation, and brentuximab vedotin exposure was variable. Sequencing was performed on peripheral blood mononuclear cells (PBMCs), taken before the fourth cycle of nivolumab. All receptors come from a human donor with classical Hodgkin lymphoma.

The V call is TRBV4-3, the J call TRBJ1-5, with 8 bases that match TRBD1. Germline loops: CDR1 LGHNA, CDR2 YSLEER. The CDR3 loop spans 13 amino acids. With V trimmed by 4 bases and J by 7 bases, 3 bases remained unmatched. CDR3 in DNA: TGCGCCAGCAGCCTAGACAGGGGACAGCCCCAGCATTTT. As protein: CASSLDRGQPQHF.

The genes are TRBV27 and TRBJ1-1; D remains unclear. The V gene lost 6 bases and the J gene lost 4 bases, with 9 bases spanning the gap. Germline V lookup: CDR1 MNHEY, CDR2 SMNVEV (reference sequence). CDR3 length: 12 amino acids. The CDR3 region is CASSRIGTEAFF. CDR3 bases: TGTGCCAGCAGCCGGATAGGCACTGAAGCTTTCTTT.

This chain connects TRBV6-1 to TRBJ1-5, with D possibly matching TRBD1 (5 bases). Germline V gene sequence: CDR1 MNHNS, CDR2 SASEGT. The CDR3 has 16 residues. V lost 6 bases and J 5 bases, leaving 20 bases between the germline ends. CDR3 region: CASREPHAGRHQPQHF. The CDR3 DNA is TGTGCCAGCAGGGAACCACATGCGGGACGGCATCAGCCCCAGCATTTT.

The genes are TRBV19 and TRBJ2-1; 8 nucleotides align to TRBD2. The CDR3 runs 14 residues. Unmatched junction bases numbered 12, after V lost 9 bases and J lost 8 bases. Germline V gene data show CDR1 as LNHDA and CDR2 as SQIVND (reference sequence). The CDR3 DNA follows: TGTGCCAGCTCCGATGCCGGGGGGGTTTATGAGCAGTTCTTC. Encoded protein: CASSDAGGVYEQFF.

CDR3 sequence: CRGGGTEAFF. For the CDR3, the DNA is TGCAGGGGAGGGGGAACTGAAGCTTTCTTT. The V gene is TRBV20-1, the J gene TRBJ1-1, with a weak D call TRBD1 (6 bases). This CDR3 is built from 10 residues. Germline V gene lookup returns CDR1 DFQATT and CDR2 SNEGSKA (reference sequence).

This sequence joins TRBV7-6 and TRBJ2-3, with D possibly matching TRBD2 (6 bases). CDR1 SGHVS and CDR2 FNYEAQ come from the germline V gene. The CDR3 contains 16 residues. Trimming shortened V by 1 base and J by 0 bases, and 11 bases separated the two germline ends. In DNA, the CDR3 is TGTGCCAGCAGCTTAGGTGGCGGGGCTAGCACAGATACGCAGTATTTT. It encodes CASSLGGGASTDTQYF.

This chain joins TRBV7-8 and TRBJ1-1; D remains ambiguous. V was trimmed by 1 base and J by 2 bases, leaving 17 bases between them. This CDR3 spans 17 amino acids. CDR1 is SGHVS, CDR2 FQNEAQ, per germline. The CDR3 is CASSLGGWGNGNTEAFF. The DNA of the CDR3 is TGTGCCAGCAGCTTAGGAGGGTGGGGTAACGGAAACACTGAAGCTTTCTTT.

The rearrangement uses TRBV11-2 and TRBJ1-2; 9 nucleotides match TRBD1. The CDR3 is made up of 16 amino acids. From germline, CDR1 is SGHAT and CDR2 FQNNGV. With V trimmed by 6 bases and J by 4 bases, 12 bases remained unmatched. This CDR3 reads CASSLIRGQGSYGYTF. CDR3 coding DNA: TGTGCCAGCAGTCTTATTCGCGGACAGGGGAGCTATGGCTACACCTTC. The full variable domain, rest sourced from reference TRBV11-2 and TRBJ1-2, is EAGVAQSPRYKIIEKRQSVAFWCNPISGHATLYWYQQILGQGPKLLIQFQNNGVVDDSQLPKDRFSAERLKGVDSTLKIQPAKLEDSAVYLCASSLIRGQGSYGYTFGSGTRLTVV.

The V call is TRBV19, the J call TRBJ1-1; D gene unclear. V was trimmed by 3 bases and J by 4 bases, leaving 9 bases between them. CDR3 length equals 13 residues. Germline CDR1 is LNHDA and CDR2 is SQIVND (reference sequence). The CDR3 DNA reads as TGTGCCAGTAGTATTAGACCAGGCACTGAAGCTTTCTTT. Translating it yields CASSIRPGTEAFF.

The chain combines TRBV6-5 with TRBJ1-4; D perhaps matches TRBD1 (5 bases). V was shortened by 2 bases and J by 10 bases, with 11 bases between the two germline ends. CDR3 length: 13 residues. The germline CDR1 and CDR2 sequences are MNHEY and SVGAGI. In DNA form, the CDR3 reads TGTGCCAGCAGTTACGGGGACGACTTAAAACTGTTTTTT. Residues: CASSYGDDLKLFF.

This chain joins TRBV27 and TRBJ2-7, with TRBD2 as a possible D gene (7 bases). The V gene's germline CDR1 is MNHEY and CDR2 SMNVEV (reference sequence). V lost 1 base and J lost 2, with 15 bases in between. CDR3 length: 16 amino acids. The CDR3, as DNA: TGTGCCAGCAGTTTATTGGCGGGGGCAGGCCCCTACGAGCAGTACTTC. Protein: CASSLLAGAGPYEQYF.

This chain joins TRBV4-2 and TRBJ1-5; 11 nucleotides agree with TRBD1. The CDR3 consists of 15 residues. CDR1 and CDR2 from the germline V gene are LGHNA and YNFKEQ. Trimming removed 0 bases from V and 9 bases from J; junction bases left unmatched: 4. CDR3 DNA sequence: TGTGCCAGCAGCCAAGAGGGGACAGGGGGACTGCCCCAGCATTTT. Its protein product is CASSQEGTGGLPQHF.

This clone has just one count. One junction end disagrees with the germline gene, perhaps due to a read error. The chain employs TRBV5-1 and TRBJ1-4; D remains ambiguous. The CDR3 is 11 amino acids. CDR1 is SGHRS, CDR2 YFSETQ, per germline. CDR3 bases: TGTGCCAGCAGCTTGAGTGAAAAACTGTTTTTT. Its translation is CASSLSEKLFF.

This chain joins TRBV18 and TRBJ1-6, with 10 bases identical to TRBD1. CDR3 length: 17 amino acids. Germline CDR1 KGHSH, CDR2 LQKENI. V lost 3 bases, J lost 0 bases, and 2 bases stayed unmatched. The CDR3 region is CASSPGQGSSYNSPLHF. The CDR3 region has the DNA TGTGCCAGCTCACCGGGACAGGGGAGCTCCTATAATTCACCCCTCCACTTT.

The chain has TRBV6-5 and TRBJ2-7, with D possibly TRBD1 on 6 matching bases. Looked up from germline, CDR1 is MNHEY and CDR2 is SVGAGI. Trimming took 4 bases from V and 1 from J, leaving 11 bases between them. This CDR3 contains 14 residues. The CDR3 region is CASSSGDVSYEQYF. The CDR3, as DNA: TGTGCCAGCAGTTCAGGGGACGTATCCTACGAGCAGTACTTC.

The rearrangement joins TRBV9 to TRBJ2-1; TRBD1 is a possible D gene (5 bases). The germline gives CDR1 SGDLS, CDR2 YYNGEE. CDR3 length: 14 residues. V lost 3 bases and J lost 4, with 11 bases in between. The CDR3 is CASSGQILYNEQFF. CDR3 bases: TGTGCCAGCAGCGGACAGATTTTATACAATGAGCAGTTCTTC. Full variable domain (remainder filled in from reference TRBV9 and TRBJ2-1): DSGVTQTPKHLITATGQRVTLRCSPRSGDLSVYWYQQSLDQGLQFLIQYYNGEERAKGNILERFSAQQFPDLHSELNLSSLELGDSALYFCASSGQILYNEQFFGPGTRLTVL.

This sequence joins TRBV5-1 and TRBJ2-2, with D uncertain. The ends were cut back, 0 bases at V and 0 bases at J, with 3 bases in the middle. The CDR3 is 14 residues long. Germline V gives CDR1 SGHRS, CDR2 YFSETQ. CDR3 loop: CASSLDANTGELFF. In DNA form, the CDR3 reads TGCGCCAGCAGCTTGGACGCGAACACCGGGGAGCTGTTTTTT.

This chain uses TRBV27 with TRBJ1-3; D is unclear. Looked up from germline, CDR1 is MNHEY and CDR2 is SMNVEV (reference sequence). This CDR3 is 13 amino acids long. The germline V and J ends were trimmed by 7 bases and 0 bases, with 7 bases remaining between them. The chain's CDR3 is CASKNRSGNTIYF. In DNA form, the CDR3 reads TGTGCCAGCAAGAATCGCTCTGGAAACACCATATATTTT.

CDR3 nucleotide sequence: TGTGCCAGCAGTTTATTGACAGCCTTCGAAAAACTGTTTTTT. Translating it yields CASSLLTAFEKLFF. V is TRBV28 and J is TRBJ1-4; D is perhaps TRBD1 (5 bases). V was trimmed by 1 base and J by 8 bases, leaving 11 bases between them. The length of the CDR3 is 14 residues. Per the germline V gene, CDR1 is MDHEN and CDR2 is SYDVKM.

V and J are TRBV11-2 and TRBJ1-1; D perhaps matches TRBD1 (5 bases). Trimming stripped 4 bases from V and 0 bases from J, with 18 bases between. The CDR3 covers 17 residues. The V gene's germline CDR1 is SGHAT and CDR2 FQNNGV. In DNA form, the CDR3 reads TGTGCCAGCAGCTCTTGGGGCAGACCTGAGATGAACACTGAAGCTTTCTTT. It is translated as CASSSWGRPEMNTEAFF.

This sequence joins TRBV7-2 and TRBJ1-5, with 9 bases identical to TRBD1. The CDR3 sequence is 15 residues long. Trimming removed 4 bases from V and 4 bases from J; junction bases left unmatched: 5. Germline V gene sequence: CDR1 SGHTA, CDR2 FQGNSA. CDR3 DNA: TGTGCCAGCAGCTCGAGACAGGGGGGGAATCAGCCCCAGCATTTT. Amino acid sequence: CASSSRQGGNQPQHF.

This clone appeared a few times. Additional DNA sequences in this sample encode the identical CDR3. The rearrangement joins TRBV5-1 to TRBJ1-1; unclear D gene. CDR1 and CDR2 (germline): SGHRS, YFSETQ. V gave up 0 bases and J gave up 0 bases, with 3 bases separating them. The CDR3 extends over 13 amino acids. The DNA of the CDR3 is TGCGCCAGCAGCTTGGAGGTGAACACTGAAGCTTTCTTT. It codes for CASSLEVNTEAFF.

The rearrangement links TRBV4-3 to TRBJ2-1; 16 bases align to TRBD2. V shed 4 bases, J shed 7 bases, and the junction held 1 base outside the gene matches. Germline CDR1 reads LGHNA; CDR2 reads YSLEER. The CDR3 runs to 15 residues. CDR3: CASSLGLAGGNEQFF. CDR3 coding DNA: TGCGCCAGCAGCCTGGGACTAGCGGGGGGGAATGAGCAGTTCTTC.

The chain combines TRBV7-2 with TRBJ2-6; 10 bases are a match to TRBD1. The CDR3 contains 17 residues. CDR1 is SGHTA, CDR2 FQGNSA, per germline. With 5 bases clipped from V and 4 bases from J, the junction kept 8 bases outside the gene matches. CDR3 in amino acids: CASSPSGQGTGANVLTF. The CDR3, as DNA: TGTGCCAGCAGCCCTTCGGGACAGGGGACCGGGGCCAACGTCCTGACTTTC.

V gene TRBV10-3 combines with J gene TRBJ1-1; D remains unclear. The CDR3 has 13 amino acids. Per the germline V gene, CDR1 is ENHRY and CDR2 is SYGVKD. V lost 11 bases, J lost 7 bases, and 20 bases lay in between. CDR3 coding DNA: TGTGCCGCAACGGAGTCCCTTGATTTTGAAGCTTTCTTT. Its protein product is CAATESLDFEAFF.

The chain combines TRBV5-6 with TRBJ1-2; D is undetermined. V lost 0 bases and J 1 base, leaving 7 bases between the germline ends. CDR1 is SGHDT, CDR2 YYEEEE, per germline. The CDR3 has 14 residues. Here the CDR3 reads CASSLVGSNYGYTF. The CDR3 DNA sequence: TGTGCCAGCAGCTTGGTGGGCAGTAACTATGGCTACACCTTC.

The J gene is TRBJ2-3, the V gene TRBV11-3; 9 positions agree with TRBD2. Germline lookup yields CDR1 SGHNT and CDR2 YENEEA. V lost 5 bases and J lost 2; bases outside the gene matches: 11. CDR3 length: 17 amino acids. CDR3 bases: TGTGCCAGCAGCCCCCTCGGTAGCGGGGGTTTCACAGATACGCAGTATTTT. Its translation: CASSPLGSGGFTDTQYF.

V usage is TRBV18 and J usage is TRBJ1-1; a possible D gene is TRBD1 (6 bases). Between the trimmed V and J ends, which lost 2 bases and 7 bases, there was a span of 14 bases. CDR3 length: 14 amino acids. Germline V gene lookup returns CDR1 KGHSH and CDR2 LQKENI. DNA for the CDR3: TGTGCCAGCTCACCAGGGCAGGGGTGGGATGAAGCTTTCTTT. Translating gives CASSPGQGWDEAFF.

V gene TRBV27 combines with J gene TRBJ1-5; maybe TRBD1 (5 bases). The length of the CDR3 is 15 residues. CDR1 and CDR2 from the germline V gene are MNHEY and SMNVEV (reference sequence). Trimming stripped 3 bases from V and 1 base from J, with 10 bases between. This CDR3 reads CASSFQGQSNQPQHF. The DNA of the CDR3 is TGTGCCAGCAGTTTTCAGGGTCAAAGCAATCAGCCCCAGCATTTT.

This chain links TRBV7-8 with TRBJ2-7, with a tentative D call TRBD1 (5 bases). The length of the CDR3 is 11 residues. With 5 bases removed from V and 5 bases from J, the gap between germline ends came to 7 bases. CDR1 and CDR2 from the germline V gene are SGHVS and FQNEAQ. CDR3 bases: TGTGCCAGCAGCCAGGGAAACGAGCAGTACTTC. Translated: CASSQGNEQYF.